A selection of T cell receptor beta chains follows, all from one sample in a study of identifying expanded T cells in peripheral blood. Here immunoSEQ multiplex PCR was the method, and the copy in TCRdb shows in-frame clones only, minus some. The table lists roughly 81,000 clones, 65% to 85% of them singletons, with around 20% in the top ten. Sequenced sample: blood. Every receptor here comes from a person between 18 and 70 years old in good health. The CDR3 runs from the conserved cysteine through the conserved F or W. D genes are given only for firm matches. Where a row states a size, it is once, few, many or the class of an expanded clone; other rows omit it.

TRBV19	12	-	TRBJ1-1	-	CASSTRTAEAFF	TGTGCCAGTAGCACCAGGACAGCTGAAGCTTTCTTT
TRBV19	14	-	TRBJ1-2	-	CASSIQSDNYGYTF	TGTGCCAGTAGTATACAGTCCGATAACTATGGCTACACCTTC
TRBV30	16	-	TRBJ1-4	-	CAWSPTRTNINEKLFF	TGTGCCTGGAGTCCCACGAGGACTAATATTAATGAAAAACTGTTTTTT
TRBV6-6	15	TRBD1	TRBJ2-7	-	CASSYSGTVGNEQYF	TGTGCCAGCAGTTACTCGGGGACAGTAGGCAACGAGCAGTACTTC
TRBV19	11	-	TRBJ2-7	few	CASSILGKQYF	TGTGCCAGTAGTATTTTGGGGAAGCAGTACTTC
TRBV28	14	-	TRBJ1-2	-	CASSLNIGGDGYTF	TGTGCCAGCAGTTTAAATATCGGGGGCGATGGCTACACCTTC
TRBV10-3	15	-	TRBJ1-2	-	CAISEDRTANYGYTF	TGTGCCATCAGTGAGGATAGAACAGCTAACTATGGCTACACCTTC
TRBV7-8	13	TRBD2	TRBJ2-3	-	CASSLGGLVVQYF	TGTGCCAGCAGCTTAGGAGGACTAGTGGTTCAGTATTTT
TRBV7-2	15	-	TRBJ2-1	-	CASSLVVGTYNEQFF	TGTGCCAGCAGCTTAGTAGTCGGGACCTACAATGAGCAGTTCTTC
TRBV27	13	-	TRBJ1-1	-	CASSLTGNTEAFF	TGTGCCAGCAGTTTAACAGGGAACACTGAAGCTTTCTTT
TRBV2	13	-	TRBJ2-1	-	CASSASDVNEQFF	TGTGCCAGCAGTGCATCGGACGTAAATGAGCAGTTCTTC
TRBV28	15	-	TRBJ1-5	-	CASSLLAVYNQPQHF	TGTGCCAGCAGTTTACTTGCGGTTTACAATCAGCCCCAGCATTTT